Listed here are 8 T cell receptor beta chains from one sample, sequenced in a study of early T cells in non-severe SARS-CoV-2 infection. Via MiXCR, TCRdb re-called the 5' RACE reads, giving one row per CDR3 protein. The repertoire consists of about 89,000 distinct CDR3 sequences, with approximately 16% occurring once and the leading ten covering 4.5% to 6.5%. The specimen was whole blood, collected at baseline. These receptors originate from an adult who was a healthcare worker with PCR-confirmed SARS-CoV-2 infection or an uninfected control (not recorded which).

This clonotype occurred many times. CDR3 residues: CASSLSRGSGNTIYF. Written as DNA, the CDR3 is TGTGCCAGCAGTTTATCACGGGGCTCTGGAAACACCATATATTTT. This chain connects TRBV27 to TRBJ1-3; D not resolved. Germline CDR1 reads MNHEY; CDR2 reads SMNVEV (reference sequence). The V gene lost 0 bases and the J gene lost 0 bases, with 6 bases spanning the gap. This CDR3 comprises 15 residues.

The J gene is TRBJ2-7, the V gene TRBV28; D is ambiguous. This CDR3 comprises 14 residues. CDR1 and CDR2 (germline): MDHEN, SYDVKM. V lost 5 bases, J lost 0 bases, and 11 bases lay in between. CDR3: CASSPSRSSYEQYF. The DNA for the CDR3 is TGTGCCAGCAGTCCCTCCAGGAGCTCCTACGAGCAGTACTTC. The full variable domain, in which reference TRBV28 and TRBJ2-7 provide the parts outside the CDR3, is DVKVTQSSRYLVKRTGEKVFLECVQDMDHENMFWYRQDPGLGLRLIYFSYDVKMKEKGDIPEGYSVSREKKERFSLILESASTNQTSMYLCASSPSRSSYEQYFGPGTRLTVT.

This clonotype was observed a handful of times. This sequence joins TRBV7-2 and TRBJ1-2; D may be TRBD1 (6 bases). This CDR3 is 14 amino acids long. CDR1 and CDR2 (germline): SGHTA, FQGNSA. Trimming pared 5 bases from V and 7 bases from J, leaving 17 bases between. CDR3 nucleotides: TGTGCCAGCAGCGTAAATTTCAGGGGAGGTGGCTACACCTTC. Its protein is CASSVNFRGGGYTF.

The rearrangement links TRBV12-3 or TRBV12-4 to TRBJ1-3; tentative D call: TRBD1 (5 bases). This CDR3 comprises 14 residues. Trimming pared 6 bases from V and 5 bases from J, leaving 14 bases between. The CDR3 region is CASSPSGLRNTIYF. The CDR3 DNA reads TGTGCCAGCAGCCCCTCGGGACTAAGAAACACCATATATTTT.

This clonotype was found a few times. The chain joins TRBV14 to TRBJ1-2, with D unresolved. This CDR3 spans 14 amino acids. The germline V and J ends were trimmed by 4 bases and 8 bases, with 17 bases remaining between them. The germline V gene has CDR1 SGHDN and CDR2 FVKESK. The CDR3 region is CASSLGFSRDGYTF. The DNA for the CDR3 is TGTGCCAGCAGCCTTGGCTTTTCTAGAGACGGCTACACCTTC. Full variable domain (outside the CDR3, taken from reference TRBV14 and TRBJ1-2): EAGVTQFPSHSVIEKGQTVTLRCDPISGHDNLYWYRRVMGKEIKFLLHFVKESKQDESGMPNNRFLAERTGGTYSTLKVQPAELEDSGVYFCASSLGFSRDGYTFGSGTRLTVV.

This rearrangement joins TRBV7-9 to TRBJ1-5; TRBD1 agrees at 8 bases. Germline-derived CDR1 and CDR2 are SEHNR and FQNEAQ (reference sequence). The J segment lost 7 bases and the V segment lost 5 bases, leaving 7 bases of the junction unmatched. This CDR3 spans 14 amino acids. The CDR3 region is CASSPDRVRQPQHF. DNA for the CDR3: TGTGCCAGCAGCCCGGACAGGGTTCGACAGCCCCAGCATTTT. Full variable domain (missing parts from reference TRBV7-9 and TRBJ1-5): DTGVSQNPRHKITKRGQNVTFRCDPISEHNRLYWYRQTLGQGPEFLTYFQNEAQLEKSRLLSDRFSAERPKGSFSTLEIQRTEQGDSAMYLCASSPDRVRQPQHFGDGTRLSIL.

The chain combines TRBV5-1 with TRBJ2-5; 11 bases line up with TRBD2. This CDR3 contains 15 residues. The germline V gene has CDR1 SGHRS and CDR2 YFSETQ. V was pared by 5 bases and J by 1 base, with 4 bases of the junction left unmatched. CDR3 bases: TGCGCCAGCAGTCAGACTAGCGGGGTCCAAGAGACCCAGTACTTC. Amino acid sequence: CASSQTSGVQETQYF.

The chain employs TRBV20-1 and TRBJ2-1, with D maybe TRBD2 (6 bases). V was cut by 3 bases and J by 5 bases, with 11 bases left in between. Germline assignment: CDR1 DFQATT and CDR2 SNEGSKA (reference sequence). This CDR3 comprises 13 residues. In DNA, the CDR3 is TGCAGTGCTAGGGGGACTCTTCACAATGAGCAGTTCTTC. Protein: CSARGTLHNEQFF.